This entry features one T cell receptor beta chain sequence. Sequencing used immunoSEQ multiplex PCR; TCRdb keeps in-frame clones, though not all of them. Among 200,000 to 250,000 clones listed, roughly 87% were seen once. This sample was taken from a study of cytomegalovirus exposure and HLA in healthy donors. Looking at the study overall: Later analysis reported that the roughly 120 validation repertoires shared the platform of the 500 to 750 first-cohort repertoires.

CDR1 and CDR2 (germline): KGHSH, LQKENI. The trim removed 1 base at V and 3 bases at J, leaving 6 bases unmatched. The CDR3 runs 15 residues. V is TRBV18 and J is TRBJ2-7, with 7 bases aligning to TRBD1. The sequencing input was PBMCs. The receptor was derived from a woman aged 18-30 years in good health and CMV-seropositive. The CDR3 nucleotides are TGTGCCAGCTCACCACGGGACAGTCAGTTCTACGAGCAGTACTTC. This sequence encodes CASSPRDSQFYEQYF.